This T cell receptor beta chain was sequenced in a study of blood T cell repertoires in COVID-19 (dated by TCRdb to the early 2020s). Some background on the complete study: Collaborator samples came from the United States, Italy and Spain and covered acute and convalescent phases of COVID-19. Deeply sampled blood TCRbeta repertoires from subjects exposed to, actively infected with, or recovered from COVID-19 were included in the dataset. The material from the prospective study consisted of cDNA or gDNA derived from T cells, B-cell-depleted T cells, or PBMCs. The samples were drawn from two sources: the first 160 participants of the ongoing ImmuneRACE study, and fewer than 1,500 subjects contributed by 6 global collaborators. Nearly every sample came with metadata listing a de-identified subject ID, COVID-19 status, age in years and sex. A freely available public database, intended as a resource for researchers studying the immune response to SARS-CoV-2, is where the repertoires were released. Where HLA class I and class II types were available, the types were taken from metadata supplied by the sample provider, not from assay-based typing.

TCRbeta CDR3 regions were amplified from genomic DNA using the immunoSEQ Assay, a bias-controlled multiplex PCR. Under the source paper's analysis protocol: The number of nucleated cells in each sample was estimated from the amplification of reference gene primers within the assay. Sequence reads were collapsed and filtered to measure the absolute abundance of every unique TCRbeta CDR3 rearrangement. For each sample, productive Simpson clonality was calculated as the square root of Simpson's diversity index over productive rearrangements. Entries here come from immuneACCESS through TCRdb and include only in-frame sequences with V and J called. Some clones fail to appear in such tables; in the studies checked, an unresolved V gene covers under half of the shortfall, and the cause of the remainder is unknown. From that table come the V and J calls and clone size; the DNA was used to work out D and trimming. A total of approximately 290,000 clones appear in this sample, roughly 90% of them only once. Around 0.84% of the sample is taken by the ten largest.

With regard to this clone: Its target antigen remains unknown. No base-level quality is on record; no much larger clone is a single base apart.

The germline V gene sets CDR1 to SGHVS and CDR2 to FNYEAQ. Deletion took 4 bases off V and 4 bases off J, with a span of 19 bases between the germline ends. The CDR3, from cysteine to phenylalanine, totals 16 residues. The kept DNA is CDR3 alone, 48 bases in frame from the first base. Findings and caveats that apply to the study as a whole: The quantity of clinical and demographic metadata differed by source and by participant and was supplied without curation.

Collaborating institutions collected whole blood in K2EDTA tubes following their own protocols. For TCRbeta analysis, collaborators shipped samples in one of three forms: frozen whole blood, isolated PBMCs, or DNA extracted from either of those sample types. The sequenced sample was peripheral blood. The sequence came from a man aged 30 to 39 with acute or convalescent COVID-19. Here the chain combines TRBV7-6 and TRBJ1-1; the D gene lacks a confident call. The CDR3 protein: CASSSSPVGAITEAFF. Read as DNA, the sequence is TGTGCCAGCAGCTCGTCCCCAGTTGGAGCCATCACTGAAGCTTTCTTT.